Shown below are 14 T cell receptor beta chains from a single sample sequenced in a study of blood T cell repertoires in COVID-19. Using immunoSEQ multiplex PCR, the repertoire was profiled, and TCRdb retains in-frame clones only, with some absent. The data show about 240,000 clones, with under 90% seen just once and less than 4% held by the top ten. The sequenced sample was PBMCs or T cells enriched from blood (not recorded which). These receptors were collected from a woman aged 40-49 years who had been exposed to COVID-19.

Of note for this clone: Other DNA sequences from this sample encode an identical CDR3 as well. V gene TRBV5-1 combines with J gene TRBJ1-1, with 10 bases that match TRBD1. In germline, CDR1 is SGHRS, CDR2 YFSETQ. J was trimmed by 1 base and V by 5 bases; bases with no gene match: 5. The CDR3 covers 15 residues. The CDR3: CASSLGTGANTEAFF. The CDR3 DNA follows: TGCGCCAGCAGTCTCGGGACAGGGGCGAACACTGAAGCTTTCTTT.

In its sample, this clone was seen a few times. The chain carries TRBV10-3 and TRBJ1-2, with a weak D call TRBD1 (6 bases). CDR3 length: 14 residues. CDR1 and CDR2 from the germline V gene are ENHRY and SYGVKD. With 2 bases removed from V and 4 bases from J, the gap between germline ends came to 11 bases. CDR3 sequence (DNA): TGTGCCATCAGTGAGCTCCGGGACACCTATGGCTACACCTTC. Its translation: CAISELRDTYGYTF.

This chain joins TRBV28 and TRBJ1-2, with 10 nucleotides matching TRBD1. The CDR3 has 15 residues. Germline CDR1 and CDR2: MDHEN and SYDVKM. J lost 5 bases, V lost 7 bases, and 10 bases had no gene match. CDR3 DNA sequence: TGTGCCAGCACTAAAATTCCGGGACAGGGGTATGGCTACACCTTC. Its protein is CASTKIPGQGYGYTF.

The chain recombines TRBV19 with TRBJ1-2; 9 bases match TRBD1. This CDR3 spans 14 amino acids. Germline values: CDR1 LNHDA, CDR2 SQIVND (reference sequence). J gave up 4 bases and V 3 bases, and 3 bases lay outside the gene matches. CDR3 bases: TGTGCCAGTAGTATGGGGGACAGGGTCTATGGCTACACCTTC. Translation: CASSMGDRVYGYTF.

The rearrangement links TRBV10-1 to TRBJ2-2; no clear D gene. Per germline, CDR1 WNHNN and CDR2 SYGVQD (reference sequence). CDR3 length: 15 amino acids. V dropped 10 bases and J dropped 9 bases, with 24 bases sitting between them. CDR3 in DNA: TGCGCCAACTCAAAGCGAAAGGTCAGATCGAGGGAGCTGTTTTTT. It translates to CANSKRKVRSRELFF.

The chain is built from TRBV30 and TRBJ1-6, with TRBD1 matching 8 bases. CDR1 is GTSNPN and CDR2 is SVGIG in the germline V gene (reference sequence). This CDR3 has 13 residues. The V and J ends lost 5 bases and 6 bases, in that order; junction bases with no gene match: 3. The CDR3 nucleotides are TGTGCCTGGCATGGACAGGGTAATTCACCCCTCCACTTT. Protein product: CAWHGQGNSPLHF. Based on the CDR3 plus reference TRBV30 and TRBJ1-6, the full variable domain is SQTIHQWPATLVQPVGSPLSLECTVEGTSNPNLYWYRQAAGRGLQLLFYSVGIGQISSEVPQNLSASRPQDRQFILSSKKLLLSDSGFYLCAWHGQGNSPLHFGNGTRLTVT.

The genes are TRBV6-1 and TRBJ1-2; 7 bases agree with TRBD1. The CDR3 has 13 amino acids. Germline V gene sequence: CDR1 MNHNS, CDR2 SASEGT. Trimming took 2 bases from V and 8 from J; bases not matched to a gene: 5. CDR3 in DNA: TGTGCCAGCAGTGAAAGTATACAGGGGGGCTACACCTTC. Residues: CASSESIQGGYTF.

The chain links TRBV4-2 to TRBJ1-5; D unclear. V lost 0 bases, J lost 4 bases, and 4 bases lay in between. The CDR3 sequence is 13 residues long. Germline values: CDR1 LGHNA, CDR2 YNFKEQ. CDR3 coding DNA: TGTGCCAGCAGCCAAGATCCAAATCAGCCCCAGCATTTT. Residues: CASSQDPNQPQHF.

The chain links TRBV27 to TRBJ2-1; D perhaps matches TRBD1 (5 bases). Looked up from germline, CDR1 is MNHEY and CDR2 is SMNVEV (reference sequence). The germline V and J ends were trimmed by 6 bases and 0 bases, with 12 bases remaining between them. The length of the CDR3 is 15 residues. CDR3 nucleotides: TGTGCCAGCAGAAGTGGGGCAAACTCCTACAATGAGCAGTTCTTC. It yields the protein CASRSGANSYNEQFF.

The chain carries TRBV6-5 and TRBJ1-2; D is unclear. Trimming took 5 bases from V and 7 from J, leaving 11 bases between them. The CDR3 has 12 amino acids. Germline V gives CDR1 MNHEY, CDR2 SVGAGI. This CDR3 is CASSPRGGGYTF. The DNA for the CDR3 is TGTGCCAGCAGTCCTCGGGGAGGTGGCTACACCTTC.

This chain uses TRBV18 with TRBJ1-2; 8 nucleotides line up with TRBD1. Germline V gene sequence: CDR1 KGHSH, CDR2 LQKENI. V lost 3 bases and J lost 6; bases outside the gene matches: 3. CDR3 length: 13 residues. CDR3 sequence (DNA): TGTGCCAGCTCACCGACAGGGGTCGATGGCTACACCTTC. Encoded protein: CASSPTGVDGYTF. The full variable domain, completed using reference TRBV18 and TRBJ1-2, is NAGVMQNPRHLVRRRGQEARLRCSPMKGHSHVYWYRQLPEEGLKFMVYLQKENIIDESGMPKERFSAEFPKEGPSILRIQQVVRGDSAAYFCASSPTGVDGYTFGSGTRLTVV.

J is TRBJ1-4 and V is TRBV4-2; the match to TRBD1 covers 7 bases. The CDR3 has 15 amino acids. Germline V gene sequence: CDR1 LGHNA, CDR2 YNFKEQ. J gave up 8 bases and V 1 base, and 7 bases lay outside the gene matches. The CDR3 is CASSQGRDRGEKLFF. The CDR3 DNA follows: TGTGCCAGCAGCCAAGGGCGGGACAGAGGGGAAAAACTGTTTTTT.

The chain uses TRBV7-9 and TRBJ1-2; no firm D call. The germline V gene has CDR1 SEHNR and CDR2 FQNEAQ (reference sequence). The CDR3 sequence is 13 residues long. Trimming cost V 3 bases and J 5 bases, with 10 bases left between them. CDR3 sequence reads: CASSFGGLYGYTF. CDR3 coding DNA: TGTGCCAGCAGCTTCGGCGGTCTATATGGCTACACCTTC.

This clone has a handful of counts. The V gene is TRBV10-3, the J gene TRBJ2-3; 7 bases align to TRBD1. Per the germline V gene, CDR1 is ENHRY and CDR2 is SYGVKD. The CDR3 extends over 17 amino acids. J gave up 5 bases and V 0 bases, and 11 bases lay outside the gene matches. Here the CDR3 DNA reads TGTGCCATCAGTGAGTCGAAAGGGGGCGCCAGTGAAGATACGCAGTATTTT. It yields the protein CAISESKGGASEDTQYF.